This entry concerns a single T cell receptor (beta chain). The sample is drawn from a study of blood T cell repertoires in COVID-19. Overall study context: Donors in the United States, Italy and Spain gave samples during acute or convalescent COVID-19.

In the authors' workflow: Reference gene primers were amplified, and this amplification served to estimate nucleated cell counts. The repertoire was sequenced with immunoSEQ multiplex PCR; TCRdb's copy has only in-frame clones and lacks some. The V and J calls and clone size were taken over from that table, and D and trimming were inferred from the DNA. The sample yields about 280,000 clones, 80% to 90% seen once. Sequenced input: peripheral blood. The sequence derives from a woman aged 45-59 years who had recovered from COVID-19.

The chain's CDR3 is CASSQEGGRRTDTQYF. In nucleotides, the CDR3 is TGCGCCAGCAGCCAAGAAGGCGGGAGAAGAACAGATACGCAGTATTTT. The chain employs TRBV4-3 and TRBJ2-3; TRBD2 aligns across 7 bases. CDR3 size: 16 residues. The trim removed 0 bases at V and 3 bases at J, leaving 6 bases unmatched. The V gene's germline CDR1 is LGHNA and CDR2 YSLEER.